These 5 T cell receptor beta chains originate from one sample sequenced in a study of cytotoxic CD8 clonotypes in ibrutinib-treated CLL. The repertoire was sequenced with immunoSEQ multiplex PCR; TCRdb's copy has only in-frame clones and lacks some. The repertoire consists of 250,000 or so clones, with 70% occurring once and the leading ten covering 15% to 17%. Sequenced material: PBMCs, taken after 24 months of ibrutinib treatment. These receptors were taken from a human donor with chronic lymphocytic leukemia.

The J gene is TRBJ1-2, the V gene TRBV6-6; TRBD1 aligns across 12 bases. Germline V CDR1 and CDR2: MNHNY, SVGAGI (reference sequence). The CDR3 extends over 14 amino acids. V dropped 7 bases and J dropped 7; count of bases not matched to a gene: 7. CDR3 protein: CASTPGQGAGGYTF. CDR3 DNA sequence: TGTGCCAGCACTCCGGGACAGGGGGCGGGTGGCTACACCTTC.

This clone has just a few counts. Within the sample, other DNA sequences also encode this same CDR3. This chain connects TRBV5-1 to TRBJ2-2; 10 nucleotides align to TRBD2. Looked up from germline, CDR1 is SGHRS and CDR2 is YFSETQ. Trimming removed 0 bases from V and 4 bases from J; junction bases left unmatched: 0. This CDR3 is built from 15 residues. The CDR3 sequence: CASSLGLAGTGELFF. In nucleotides, the CDR3 is TGCGCCAGCAGCTTGGGACTAGCGGGCACCGGGGAGCTGTTTTTT.

V gene TRBV28 combines with J gene TRBJ2-7, with D possibly being TRBD1 (5 bases). Trimming removed 8 bases at V and 3 bases at J, with 17 bases between. In germline, CDR1 is MDHEN, CDR2 SYDVKM. The CDR3 has 14 residues. CDR3 sequence (DNA): TGTGCCAGCTACGGGCAGGGCCATGGCTACGAGCAGTACTTC. This encodes CASYGQGHGYEQYF.

The chain joins TRBV28 to TRBJ2-7; the D gene is possibly TRBD2 (6 bases). Germline CDR1 MDHEN, CDR2 SYDVKM. The CDR3 spans 13 residues. Trimming stripped 7 bases from V and 1 base from J, with 11 bases between. This CDR3 reads CASIGTPSYEQYF. The CDR3 DNA reads as TGTGCCAGCATAGGGACTCCATCCTACGAGCAGTACTTC.

The chain employs TRBV4-3 and TRBJ2-1; 10 positions match TRBD1. J lost 5 bases, V lost 0 bases, and 13 bases had no gene match. Looked up from germline, CDR1 is LGHNA and CDR2 is YSLEER. This CDR3 spans 19 amino acids. CDR3 in amino acids: CASSQDKWDRGFPHNEQFF. The CDR3 coding sequence is TGCGCCAGCAGCCAAGATAAGTGGGACAGGGGCTTTCCTCACAATGAGCAGTTCTTC.